This T cell receptor (beta chain) derives from a study of blood T cell repertoires in COVID-19. On the study more broadly: Italy, Spain and the United States were the sources of the convalescent and acute COVID-19 samples.

Germline lookup yields CDR1 SEHNR and CDR2 FQNEAQ (reference sequence). The CDR3 extends over 14 amino acids. Trimming removed 0 bases from V and 5 bases from J, with 8 bases in between. Original data processing: Reference gene primer amplification in the assay estimated nucleated cell counts. The method was immunoSEQ multiplex PCR; TCRdb's version includes in-frame clones alone and lacks a portion of them. That table supplies the V and J calls and clone size; D and trimming were determined from the DNA. The data contain a few hundred thousand clones, approximately 90% of them singletons. The J gene is TRBJ2-1, the V gene TRBV7-9, with D perhaps TRBD2 (6 bases). The receptor was derived from a woman aged 18-29 years who had recovered from COVID-19. The specimen sequenced was peripheral blood. CDR3 amino acids: CASSLALANNEQFF. CDR3 nucleotides: TGTGCCAGCAGCTTAGCACTAGCCAACAATGAGCAGTTCTTC.